Reported below is one TCR beta chain. The assay was immunoSEQ multiplex PCR, and TCRdb's table has in-frame clones only and misses some. The sample carries 300,000 to 400,000 clones, approximately 87% recorded once. CDR1 and CDR2 (germline): SGHDT, YYEEEE. Trimming took 0 bases from V and 5 from J, leaving 8 bases between them. The CDR3 totals 13 residues. This sample was taken from a study of blood T cell repertoires in COVID-19. The origin of this receptor is a woman in her forties or fifties with active or convalescent COVID-19. Sequenced input: peripheral blood. The V and J genes are TRBV5-6 and TRBJ2-5, with a possible D match to TRBD2 (6 bases). The CDR3 DNA reads as TGTGCCAGCAGCTTGGGGGCGGGGGAGACCCAGTACTTC. Translated: CASSLGAGETQYF.